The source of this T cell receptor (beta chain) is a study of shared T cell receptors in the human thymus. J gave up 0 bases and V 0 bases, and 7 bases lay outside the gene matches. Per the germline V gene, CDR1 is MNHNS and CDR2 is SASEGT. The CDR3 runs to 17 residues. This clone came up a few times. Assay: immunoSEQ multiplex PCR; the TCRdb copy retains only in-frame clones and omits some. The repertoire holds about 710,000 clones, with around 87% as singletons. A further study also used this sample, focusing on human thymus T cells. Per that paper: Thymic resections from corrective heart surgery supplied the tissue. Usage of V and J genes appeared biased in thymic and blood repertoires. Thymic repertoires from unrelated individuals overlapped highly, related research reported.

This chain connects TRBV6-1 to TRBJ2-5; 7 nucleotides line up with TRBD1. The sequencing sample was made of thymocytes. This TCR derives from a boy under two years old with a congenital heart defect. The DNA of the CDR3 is TGTGCCAGCAGTGAAGCGGGCCGGGACAGTTACCAAGAGACCCAGTACTTC. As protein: CASSEAGRDSYQETQYF.